This paragraph covers one T cell receptor (beta chain) sequence. Libraries were prepared by immunoSEQ multiplex PCR; TCRdb keeps only in-frame clonotypes and omits some of them. The sample has about 140,000 clones, around 81% seen once; the top ten hold 3.5% to 4.5%. The CDR3 totals 15 residues. Germline V gene lookup returns CDR1 SEHNR and CDR2 FQNEAQ (reference sequence). V lost 5 bases and J 1 base, leaving 12 bases between the germline ends. The record originates from a study of blood T cell repertoires in COVID-19. Study-wide context: Sources were T cells, B-cell-depleted T cells, or PBMCs; the material itself was cDNA or gDNA.

Sequencing input: peripheral blood. This TCR came from a woman aged 60 to 75 with acute or convalescent COVID-19. The chain uses TRBV7-9 and TRBJ1-5, with D perhaps TRBD1 (6 bases). The CDR3 here is CASSPDGGSNQPQHF. The CDR3 DNA reads TGTGCCAGCAGCCCTGATGGGGGCAGCAATCAGCCCCAGCATTTT.